This TCR beta chain was found in a study of blood T cell repertoires in COVID-19. Germline assignment: CDR1 SGHTA and CDR2 FQGTGA. V was clipped by 5 bases and J by 7 bases, with 15 bases between them. There are 13 residues in the CDR3. Authors' methods: The authors estimated nucleated cell counts from reference gene primer amplification. The table came from immunoSEQ multiplex PCR; TCRdb's copy has only in-frame clones and leaves some out. V, J and clone size were drawn from that table, and D and trimming were deduced from the DNA. The data hold 120,000 to 150,000 clones, with around 81% observed a single time.

The TCR originated in a woman between 40 and 50 years old who had recovered from COVID-19. Sequencing was carried out using PBMCs or T cells enriched from blood (not recorded which). This chain uses TRBV7-3 with TRBJ2-7, with D maybe TRBD2 (6 bases). The CDR3 here is CASSMDSGSEQYF. The DNA of the CDR3 is TGTGCCAGCAGCATGGATAGCGGATCAGAGCAGTACTTC. Looking up the rest from reference TRBV7-3 and TRBJ2-7 gives the full variable domain: GAGVSQTPSNKVTEKGKYVELRCDPISGHTALYWYRQSLGQGPEFLIYFQGTGAADDSGLPNDRFFAVRPEGSVSTLKIQRTERGDSAVYLCASSMDSGSEQYFGPGTRLTVT.